This record concerns one TCR beta chain sequence. What it recognizes is unknown. Among the roughly 120 subjects of the validation cohort, separate from the 666-subject first cohort, were the donors. Assay used: immunoSEQ multiplex PCR; TCRdb lists only in-frame clones, some missing. The sample holds 100,000 or so clones, less than 90% seen once. This CDR3 contains 12 residues. V lost 4 bases and J 10 bases, leaving 11 bases between the germline ends. From germline, CDR1 is SNHLY and CDR2 FYNNEI. These data are taken from a study of cytomegalovirus exposure and HLA in healthy donors. Findings and limits, study-wide: According to the study, 150 to 200 TCR beta chains were cytomegalovirus-associated.

The chain combines TRBV2 with TRBJ2-1; tentative D call: TRBD2 (7 bases). Material: PBMCs. The TCR was taken from a man in his late teens or twenties in good health and CMV-seropositive. CDR3 loop: CASSAGGGEQFF. The CDR3 DNA follows: TGTGCCAGCAGTGCGGGGGGCGGAGAGCAGTTCTTC.